The 8 T cell receptor beta chains below were found in one sample sequenced in a study of blood T cell repertoires in COVID-19. Generated by immunoSEQ multiplex PCR, the TCRdb table keeps only in-frame clones and is missing some. The sample records roughly 100,000 clones, 65% to 80% being singletons. The sequenced material came from peripheral blood. Receptor source: a man between 65 and 85 years old with active or convalescent COVID-19.

The chain joins TRBV11-2 to TRBJ2-2; D is ambiguous. V lost 3 bases and J 2 bases, leaving 10 bases between the germline ends. The germline V gene encodes CDR1 SGHAT and CDR2 FQNNGV. This CDR3 region has 15 residues. The CDR3 region has the DNA TGTGCCAGCAGCTTCCTACAGCTTAACACCGGGGAGCTGTTTTTT. Its protein product is CASSFLQLNTGELFF.

The chain combines TRBV19 with TRBJ1-2; 9 bases map to TRBD1. The trim removed 1 base at V and 0 bases at J, leaving 3 bases unmatched. This CDR3 spans 16 amino acids. Germline V gene data show CDR1 as LNHDA and CDR2 as SQIVND (reference sequence). CDR3 DNA: TGTGCCAGTAGTATAGTCGGGACAGGGTCTAACTATGGCTACACCTTC. It is translated as CASSIVGTGSNYGYTF.

The chain recombines TRBV5-1 with TRBJ1-1, with TRBD1 as a possible D gene (6 bases). The CDR3 contains 14 residues. V was cut by 1 base and J by 5 bases, with 12 bases left in between. CDR1 and CDR2 from the germline V gene are SGHRS and YFSETQ. As DNA, the CDR3 is TGCGCCAGCAGCTTGACAGGGACGGGGACTGAAGCTTTCTTT. As protein: CASSLTGTGTEAFF.

The genes are TRBV5-1 and TRBJ1-1; a weak D match, TRBD1 (6 bases). This CDR3 is 15 amino acids long. In germline, CDR1 is SGHRS, CDR2 YFSETQ. The germline V and J ends were trimmed by 5 bases and 2 bases, with 16 bases remaining between them. The CDR3 is CASRVPGQTNTEAFF. CDR3 DNA sequence: TGCGCCAGCAGGGTCCCCGGACAGACTAACACTGAAGCTTTCTTT.

The CDR3 protein is CASSPTQGGEKLFF. The CDR3 coding sequence is TGCGCCAGCAGCCCGACACAGGGGGGGGAAAAACTGTTTTTT. The chain combines TRBV5-1 with TRBJ1-4; 8 nucleotides agree with TRBD1. Germline CDR1 and CDR2: SGHRS and YFSETQ. J gave up 8 bases and V 4 bases, and 7 bases lay outside the gene matches. The CDR3 runs to 14 residues.

The chain carries TRBV9 and TRBJ1-1, with 8 positions matching TRBD1. CDR1 SGDLS and CDR2 YYNGEE come from the germline V gene. The CDR3 has 15 amino acids. With V trimmed by 3 bases and J by 3 bases, 7 bases remained unmatched. The CDR3 DNA follows: TGTGCCAGCAGCGCTTCAGGACAGGGACACACTGAAGCTTTCTTT. It encodes CASSASGQGHTEAFF.

The chain uses TRBV5-1 and TRBJ1-2; TRBD1 aligns across 8 bases. The ends lost 0 bases at V and 5 bases at J; junction bases unmatched: 3. Germline CDR1 is SGHRS and CDR2 is YFSETQ. The CDR3 sequence is 14 residues long. The CDR3 loop is CASSLEQGVYGYTF. The CDR3 coding sequence is TGCGCCAGCAGCTTGGAACAGGGGGTATATGGCTACACCTTC.

The DNA of the CDR3 is TGTGCCAGTAGAAGGCTAGCGGGAGACTACGAGCAGTACTTC. Translating gives CASRRLAGDYEQYF. This chain joins TRBV19 and TRBJ2-7, with 10 nucleotides matching TRBD2. The CDR3 is made up of 14 amino acids. The J segment lost 3 bases and the V segment lost 6 bases, leaving 5 bases of the junction unmatched. CDR1 and CDR2 from the germline V gene are LNHDA and SQIVND (reference sequence).